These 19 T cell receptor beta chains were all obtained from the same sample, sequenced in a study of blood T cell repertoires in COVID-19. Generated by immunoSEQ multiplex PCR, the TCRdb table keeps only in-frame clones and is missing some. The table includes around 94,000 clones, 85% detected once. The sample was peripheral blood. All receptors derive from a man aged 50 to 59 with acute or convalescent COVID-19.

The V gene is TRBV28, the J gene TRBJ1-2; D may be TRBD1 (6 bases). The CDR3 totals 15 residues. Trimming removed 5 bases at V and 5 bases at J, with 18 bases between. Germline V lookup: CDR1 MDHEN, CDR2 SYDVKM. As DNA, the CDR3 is TGTGCCAGCAGTAACTGGGGTCAGGGGAATTATGGCTACACCTTC. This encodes CASSNWGQGNYGYTF.

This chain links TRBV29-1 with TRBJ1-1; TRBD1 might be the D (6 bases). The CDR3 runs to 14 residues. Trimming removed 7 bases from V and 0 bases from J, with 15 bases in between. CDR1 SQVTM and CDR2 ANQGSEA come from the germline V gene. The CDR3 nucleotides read TGCAGCGACCTCCCCGACAGGATGAACACTGAAGCTTTCTTT. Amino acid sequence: CSDLPDRMNTEAFF.

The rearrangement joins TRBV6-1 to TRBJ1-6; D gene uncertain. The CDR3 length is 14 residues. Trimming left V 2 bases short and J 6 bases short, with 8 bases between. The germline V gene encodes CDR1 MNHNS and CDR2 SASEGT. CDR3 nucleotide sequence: TGTGCCAGCAGTGAATTGGAGGGTAATTCACCCCTCCACTTT. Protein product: CASSELEGNSPLHF.

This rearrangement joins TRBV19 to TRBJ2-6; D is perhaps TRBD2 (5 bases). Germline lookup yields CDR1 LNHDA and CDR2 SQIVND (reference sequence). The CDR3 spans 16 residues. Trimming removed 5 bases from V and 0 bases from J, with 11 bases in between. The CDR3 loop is CASSGGRHSGANVLTF. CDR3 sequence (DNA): TGTGCCAGTAGTGGAGGACGCCACTCTGGGGCCAACGTCCTGACTTTC.

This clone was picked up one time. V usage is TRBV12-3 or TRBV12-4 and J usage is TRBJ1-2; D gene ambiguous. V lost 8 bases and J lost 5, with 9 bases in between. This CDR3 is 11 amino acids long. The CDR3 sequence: CASEGRYGYTF. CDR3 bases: TGTGCCAGCGAAGGGAGATATGGCTACACCTTC.

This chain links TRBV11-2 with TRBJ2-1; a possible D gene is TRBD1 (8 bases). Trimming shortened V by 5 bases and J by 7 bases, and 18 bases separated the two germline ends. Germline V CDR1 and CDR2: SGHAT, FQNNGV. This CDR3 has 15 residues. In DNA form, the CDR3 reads TGTGCCAGCAGCCAAACAGGGGGGGCTCGTAATGAGCAGTTCTTC. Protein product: CASSQTGGARNEQFF.

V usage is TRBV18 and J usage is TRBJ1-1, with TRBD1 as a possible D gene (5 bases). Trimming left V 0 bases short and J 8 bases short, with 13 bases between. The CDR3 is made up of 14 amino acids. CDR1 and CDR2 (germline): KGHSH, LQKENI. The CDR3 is CASSPPGTLPEAFF. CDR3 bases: TGTGCCAGCTCACCACCCGGGACTCTACCCGAAGCTTTCTTT.

In DNA form, the CDR3 reads TGTGCCAGTACCCCCGCGGCGGGGACCGAATACGAGCAGTACTTC. Translation: CASTPAAGTEYEQYF. The genes are TRBV19 and TRBJ2-7; weak D call: TRBD2 (6 bases). The CDR3 is 15 amino acids. The germline V and J ends were trimmed by 7 bases and 4 bases, with 20 bases remaining between them. From germline, CDR1 is LNHDA and CDR2 SQIVND (reference sequence).

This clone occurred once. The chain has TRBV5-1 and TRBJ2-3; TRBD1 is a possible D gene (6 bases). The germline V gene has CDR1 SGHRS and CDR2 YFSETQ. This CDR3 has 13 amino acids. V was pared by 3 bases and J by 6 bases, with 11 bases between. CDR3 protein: CASSSQGEDTQYF. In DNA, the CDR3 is TGCGCCAGCAGCTCACAGGGAGAGGATACGCAGTATTTT.

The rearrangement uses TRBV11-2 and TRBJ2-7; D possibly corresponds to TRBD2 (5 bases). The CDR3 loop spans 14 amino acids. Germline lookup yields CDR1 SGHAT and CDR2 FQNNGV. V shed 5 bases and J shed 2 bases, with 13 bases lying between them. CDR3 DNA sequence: TGTGCCAGCAGCCGGGGTCAGCCACCCTACGAGCAGTACTTC. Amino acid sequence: CASSRGQPPYEQYF.

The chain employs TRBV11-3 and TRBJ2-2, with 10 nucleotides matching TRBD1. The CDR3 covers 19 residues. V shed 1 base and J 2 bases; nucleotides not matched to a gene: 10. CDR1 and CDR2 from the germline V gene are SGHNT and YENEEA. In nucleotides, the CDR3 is TGTGCCAGCAGCTTAGGCCCCCTCCGGACAGGGGGAAACACCGGGGAGCTGTTTTTT. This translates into CASSLGPLRTGGNTGELFF.

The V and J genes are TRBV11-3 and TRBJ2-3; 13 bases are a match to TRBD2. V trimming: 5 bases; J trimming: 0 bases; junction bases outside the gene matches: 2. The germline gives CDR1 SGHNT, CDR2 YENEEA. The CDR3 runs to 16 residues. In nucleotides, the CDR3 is TGTGCCAGCAGCGCGGGACTAGCGGGGAGCACAGATACGCAGTATTTT. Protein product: CASSAGLAGSTDTQYF.

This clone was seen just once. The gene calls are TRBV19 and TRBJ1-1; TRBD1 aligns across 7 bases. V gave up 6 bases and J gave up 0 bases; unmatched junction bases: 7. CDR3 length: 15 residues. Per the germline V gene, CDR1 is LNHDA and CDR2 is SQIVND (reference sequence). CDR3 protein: CASRTLTGMNTEAFF. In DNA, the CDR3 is TGTGCCAGTAGGACATTGACAGGGATGAACACTGAAGCTTTCTTT.

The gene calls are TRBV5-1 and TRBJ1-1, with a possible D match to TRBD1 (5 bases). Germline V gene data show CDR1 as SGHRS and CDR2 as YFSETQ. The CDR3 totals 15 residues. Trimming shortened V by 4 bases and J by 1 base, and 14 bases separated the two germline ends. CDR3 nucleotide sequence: TGCGCCAGCAGCCTTCAGGGATCTGAGAACACTGAAGCTTTCTTT. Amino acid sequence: CASSLQGSENTEAFF.

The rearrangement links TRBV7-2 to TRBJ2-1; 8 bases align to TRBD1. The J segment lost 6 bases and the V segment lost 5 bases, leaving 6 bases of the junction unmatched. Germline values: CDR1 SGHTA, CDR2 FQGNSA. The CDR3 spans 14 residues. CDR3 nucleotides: TGTGCCAGCAGCCTACGGACAGGGTCCAATGAGCAGTTCTTC. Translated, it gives CASSLRTGSNEQFF.

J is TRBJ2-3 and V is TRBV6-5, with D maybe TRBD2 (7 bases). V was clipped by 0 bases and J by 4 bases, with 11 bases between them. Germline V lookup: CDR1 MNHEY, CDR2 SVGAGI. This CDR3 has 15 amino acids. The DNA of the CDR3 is TGTGCCAGCAGTTACTCGGGGGGGCGCCCAGATACGCAGTATTTT. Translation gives CASSYSGGRPDTQYF.

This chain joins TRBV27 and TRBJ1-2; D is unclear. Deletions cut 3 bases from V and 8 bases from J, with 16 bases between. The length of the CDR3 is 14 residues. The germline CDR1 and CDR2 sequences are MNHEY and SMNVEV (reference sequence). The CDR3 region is CASSFSQYTGGYTF. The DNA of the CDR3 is TGTGCCAGCAGTTTCTCCCAGTATACGGGGGGCTACACCTTC.

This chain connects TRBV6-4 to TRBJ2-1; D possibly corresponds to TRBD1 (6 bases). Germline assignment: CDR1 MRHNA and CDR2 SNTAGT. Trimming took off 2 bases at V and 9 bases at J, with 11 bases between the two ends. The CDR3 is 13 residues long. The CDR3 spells CASSDTGLGEQFF. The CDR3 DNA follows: TGTGCCAGCAGTGACACAGGGTTAGGTGAGCAGTTCTTC.

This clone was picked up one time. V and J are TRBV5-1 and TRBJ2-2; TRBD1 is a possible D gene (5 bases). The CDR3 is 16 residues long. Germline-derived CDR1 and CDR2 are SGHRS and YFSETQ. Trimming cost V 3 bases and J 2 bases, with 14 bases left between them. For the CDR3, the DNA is TGCGCCAGCAGCTCGGTTGGTCAGGGCAACACCGGGGAGCTGTTTTTT. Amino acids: CASSSVGQGNTGELFF.